Below, 28 T cell receptor beta chains from the same sample are listed, as sequenced in a study of spatial heterogeneity in lung cancer (dated by TCRdb to between 2018 and 2020). In the paper's terms, the time point label means: blood at routine non-recurrence follow-up after resection. Without any cell sorting, TCR sequencing was performed on whole RNA extracted either from tumor and nontumor lung tissue or from cryopreserved PBMC samples. The receptor library was made with 5' RACE. The instrument given in TCRdb is NextSeq 500. TCRdb cleaned the public reads at Q25 with fastp, built clones with MiXCR and kept in-frame beta chains. Here each entry gathers all rows of one CDR3 protein and keeps the most common genes and DNA. Recorded for this sample are about 120,000 distinct CDR3 sequences; approximately 12% of them occurred a single time. The ten largest clones capture 16% of the sample. Specimen: PBMCs, collected at follow-up. The receptors were sampled from a male donor with early-stage non-small cell lung cancer.

The J gene is TRBJ2-1, the V gene TRBV14; 7 bases are shared with TRBD1. The V gene's germline CDR1 is SGHDN and CDR2 FVKESK. The CDR3 length is 14 residues. Trimming removed 4 bases from V and 8 bases from J; junction bases left unmatched: 8. CDR3 nucleotides: TGTGCCAGCAGCCGGAAGGGACAGTCTGATGAGCAGTTCTTC. This gives the protein CASSRKGQSDEQFF.

The sample holds many counts of this clonotype. V is TRBV4-2 and J is TRBJ2-5; 8 bases are shared with TRBD1. V dropped 1 base and J dropped 5; count of bases not matched to a gene: 6. In germline, CDR1 is LGHNA, CDR2 YNFKEQ. This CDR3 contains 15 residues. The CDR3 is CASSQGTGLGETQYF. Here the CDR3 DNA reads TGTGCCAGCAGCCAAGGGACAGGGCTGGGTGAGACCCAGTACTTC.

This chain uses TRBV28 with TRBJ2-7, with D perhaps assigned TRBD1 or TRBD2 (5 bases each). The CDR3 consists of 14 residues. The germline V gene has CDR1 MDHEN and CDR2 SYDVKM. Trimming left V 9 bases short and J 1 base short, with 16 bases between. The CDR3 protein is CASIAGTASYEQYF. CDR3 bases: TGTGCCAGTATTGCCGGGACGGCATCCTACGAGCAGTACTTC.

This clonotype turned up a few times. V and J are TRBV15 and TRBJ2-7, with a tentative D call TRBD2 (7 bases). CDR3 length: 14 amino acids. Germline V lookup: CDR1 LNHNV, CDR2 YYDKDF (reference sequence). V lost 2 bases, J lost 3 bases, and 11 bases lay in between. The CDR3 sequence is CATSRPGGHYEQYF. CDR3 DNA sequence: TGTGCCACCAGCAGACCGGGGGGCCACTACGAGCAGTACTTC.

This clonotype was counted a few times. The chain has TRBV3-1 and TRBJ2-3; D call uncertain. Germline lookup yields CDR1 LGHDT and CDR2 YNNKEL (reference sequence). The CDR3 has 14 amino acids. V was clipped by 6 bases and J by 0 bases, with 10 bases between them. CDR3 DNA: TGTGCCAGCAGATCCACAGCTAGCACAGATACGCAGTATTTT. Its protein is CASRSTASTDTQYF.

In its sample, this clonotype was seen many times. J is TRBJ1-1 and V is TRBV6-5, with 7 bases aligning to TRBD1. In germline, CDR1 is MNHEY, CDR2 SVGAGI. CDR3 size: 15 residues. Unmatched junction bases numbered 10, after V lost 5 bases and J lost 4 bases. This chain's CDR3 is CASSLRQGRSTEAFF. In DNA, the CDR3 is TGTGCCAGCAGTCTCCGACAGGGAAGAAGCACTGAAGCTTTCTTT.

The chain recombines TRBV13 with TRBJ2-3, with 7 bases aligning to TRBD1. The CDR3 is made up of 15 amino acids. The junction had 4 bases not matched to a gene; V was cut back by 2 bases and J by 2 bases. Germline CDR1 is PRHDT and CDR2 is FYEKMQ (reference sequence). The CDR3: CASSLRDSHTDTQYF. The CDR3 coding sequence is TGTGCCAGCAGCTTACGGGACAGCCACACAGATACGCAGTATTTT.

V and J are TRBV6-4 and TRBJ2-6; D gene unclear. The CDR3 contains 14 residues. In germline, CDR1 is MRHNA, CDR2 SNTAGT. V was pared by 4 bases and J by 1 base, with 5 bases between. Here the CDR3 reads CASSVRSGANVLTF. As DNA, the CDR3 is TGTGCCAGCAGTGTCCGATCTGGGGCCAACGTCCTGACTTTC.

The gene calls are TRBV16 and TRBJ2-4; 7 positions match TRBD1. The V segment lost 3 bases and the J segment 10 bases; nucleotides outside the gene matches: 3. This CDR3 region has 12 residues. Germline loops: CDR1 KGHSY, CDR2 FQNENV. CDR3 DNA: TGTGCCAGCAGCCAGGGACAGCGTATTCAGTACTTC. This translates into CASSQGQRIQYF.

This clonotype was observed at least ten times. The V call is TRBV20-1, the J call TRBJ1-5; maybe TRBD1 (5 bases). V lost 7 bases and J lost 1, with 11 bases in between. This CDR3 comprises 13 residues. Germline CDR1 is DFQATT and CDR2 is SNEGSKA (reference sequence). CDR3 DNA sequence: TGCAGTGGGCAGGGATCGAGCAATCAGCCCCAGCATTTT. Translated, it gives CSGQGSSNQPQHF.

This clonotype has only a few counts. J is TRBJ2-5 and V is TRBV25-1; weak D call: TRBD2 (6 bases). Trimming removed 2 bases at V and 4 bases at J, with 11 bases between. CDR3 length: 14 residues. Germline V CDR1 and CDR2: MGHDK, SYGVNS. Here the CDR3 DNA reads TGTGCCAGCAGTGAACCAGGGAGGACAGAGACCCAGTACTTC. This translates into CASSEPGRTETQYF.

Only a few counts were recorded for this clonotype. The chain's CDR3 is CSVERQTGGELFF. DNA of the CDR3: TGCAGCGTTGAGAGGCAGACGGGCGGGGAGCTGTTTTTT. V and J are TRBV29-1 and TRBJ2-2; D gene ambiguous. CDR3 length: 13 amino acids. Germline V lookup: CDR1 SQVTM, CDR2 ANQGSEA. Between the trimmed V and J ends, which lost 3 bases and 7 bases, there was a span of 12 bases.

This chain connects TRBV10-3 to TRBJ2-6; D is unresolved. This CDR3 spans 20 amino acids. Germline assignment: CDR1 ENHRY and CDR2 SYGVKD. V was cut by 0 bases and J by 0 bases, with 18 bases left in between. This CDR3 is CAISESPLGSTFSGANVLTF. The CDR3, as DNA: TGTGCCATCAGTGAGTCTCCCCTTGGCTCGACCTTCTCTGGGGCCAACGTCCTGACTTTC.

J is TRBJ1-1 and V is TRBV28; TRBD1 aligns across 7 bases. Per the germline V gene, CDR1 is MDHEN and CDR2 is SYDVKM. The V segment lost 6 bases and the J segment 5 bases; nucleotides outside the gene matches: 9. CDR3 length: 14 amino acids. The CDR3 DNA follows: TGTGCCAGCAGGGCGTCAGGGGGGTGGACTGAAGCTTTCTTT. Protein product: CASRASGGWTEAFF.

This clonotype has a count of ten or more. The chain carries TRBV27 and TRBJ2-7; unclear D gene. Germline lookup yields CDR1 MNHEY and CDR2 SMNVEV (reference sequence). V gave up 2 bases and J gave up 3 bases, with 8 bases separating them. The CDR3 has 13 amino acids. The CDR3 sequence is CASSLKPNYEQYF. DNA for the CDR3: TGTGCCAGCAGTTTAAAGCCAAACTACGAGCAGTACTTC.

There are many counts of this clonotype. The chain uses TRBV4-1 and TRBJ2-1; no clear D. V lost 6 bases and J lost 6, with 9 bases in between. CDR1 and CDR2 (germline): MGHRA, YSYEKL. The CDR3 has 12 amino acids. The CDR3 sequence is CASSRVSNEQFF. The CDR3 DNA is TGCGCCAGCAGTCGCGTATCCAATGAGCAGTTCTTC.

Only one count was recorded for this clonotype. This chain connects TRBV19 to TRBJ2-3; the D is unclear. Trimming pared 4 bases from V and 6 bases from J, leaving 17 bases between. Germline CDR1 LNHDA, CDR2 SQIVND (reference sequence). This CDR3 is 15 amino acids long. Here the CDR3 DNA reads TGTGCCAGTAGTACCTCATGGACGGCCCCCGATACGCAGTATTTT. Encoded protein: CASSTSWTAPDTQYF.

This clonotype was seen ten or more times. The chain employs TRBV7-9 and TRBJ1-1; TRBD1 aligns across 9 bases. Germline CDR1 SEHNR, CDR2 FQNEAQ (reference sequence). The CDR3 covers 12 residues. The trim removed 4 bases at V and 11 bases at J, leaving 5 bases unmatched. The CDR3 loop reads CASSSGDRDAFF. CDR3 nucleotide sequence: TGTGCCAGCAGCTCGGGGGACAGGGATGCTTTCTTT.

This clonotype occurred many times. For the CDR3, the DNA is TGTGCCAGCAGCCTGAAGCCAGATACGCAGTATTTT. Its protein is CASSLKPDTQYF. The chain couples TRBV5-5 to TRBJ2-3, with no clear D. CDR3 length: 12 amino acids. V was cut by 4 bases and J by 4 bases, with 7 bases left in between. The germline V gene encodes CDR1 SGHKS and CDR2 YYEKEE (reference sequence).

The chain carries TRBV18 and TRBJ2-1; D possibly corresponds to TRBD2 (6 bases). The germline V and J ends were trimmed by 3 bases and 7 bases, with 25 bases remaining between them. There are 18 residues in the CDR3. In germline, CDR1 is KGHSH, CDR2 LQKENI. CDR3 coding DNA: TGTGCCAGCTCACCGTCCACCGGGGCGGGGACGATGCGGAATGAGCAGTTCTTC. This codes for CASSPSTGAGTMRNEQFF.

V is TRBV12-3 or TRBV12-4 and J is TRBJ1-2, with D perhaps matching TRBD1 (5 bases). V lost 5 bases, J lost 7 bases, and 14 bases lay in between. CDR3 size: 13 residues. Here the CDR3 DNA reads TGTGCCAGCAGTCGGGACGGAACTTTTGGCTACACCTTC. This translates into CASSRDGTFGYTF.

The V and J genes are TRBV5-1 and TRBJ2-1, with 7 bases matching TRBD1. Unmatched junction bases numbered 3, after V lost 2 bases and J lost 4 bases. Germline values: CDR1 SGHRS, CDR2 YFSETQ. The CDR3 contains 14 residues. CDR3 residues: CASSLGTVYNEQFF. The CDR3 nucleotides are TGCGCCAGCAGCTTAGGGACAGTTTACAATGAGCAGTTCTTC.

This clonotype was found a few times. The genes are TRBV28 and TRBJ2-4; 10 bases agree with TRBD1. The CDR3 is made up of 14 amino acids. CDR1 MDHEN and CDR2 SYDVKM come from the germline V gene. V lost 6 bases to trimming and J lost 3 bases; unmatched junction nucleotides: 2. The CDR3 is CASRRDRGKNIQYF. The CDR3 DNA reads as TGTGCCAGCAGAAGGGACAGGGGCAAAAACATTCAGTACTTC.

V is TRBV29-1 and J is TRBJ2-1; TRBD2 matches 9 bases. Germline V gives CDR1 SQVTM, CDR2 ANQGSEA. The CDR3 runs to 13 residues. V shed 4 bases, J shed 7 bases, and the junction held 5 bases outside the gene matches. As DNA, the CDR3 is TGCAGCGTTGGGACTAGCGCTGTAAATGAGCAGTTCTTC. This translates into CSVGTSAVNEQFF.

A few counts support this clonotype. The rearrangement uses TRBV29-1 and TRBJ2-5; 12 positions agree with TRBD1. The CDR3 is made up of 13 amino acids. V was clipped by 5 bases and J by 6 bases; unmatched bases: 4. Germline loops: CDR1 SQVTM, CDR2 ANQGSEA. The CDR3 DNA reads as TGCAGCGTTCCGGGACAGGGGGCGAAGACCCAGTACTTC. It translates to CSVPGQGAKTQYF.

This clonotype was recorded at least ten times. The genes are TRBV7-9 and TRBJ2-5; D might be TRBD1 (6 bases). V was pared by 6 bases and J by 3 bases, with 11 bases between. This CDR3 spans 13 amino acids. Germline loops: CDR1 SEHNR, CDR2 FQNEAQ (reference sequence). Here the CDR3 DNA reads TGTGCCAGCAGTCAAGACAGGAAAGAGACCCAGTACTTC. Amino acids: CASSQDRKETQYF. The complete variable domain, with remaining parts taken from reference TRBV7-9 and TRBJ2-5, reads DTGVSQNPRHKITKRGQNVTFRCDPISEHNRLYWYRQTLGQGPEFLTYFQNEAQLEKSRLLSDRFSAERPKGSFSTLEIQRTEQGDSAMYLCASSQDRKETQYFGPGTRLLVL.

As regards this clonotype: A much larger clone lies one base from this, so it may be a read error. The CDR3 spells CANSHGTAKSYEQYF. In nucleotides, the CDR3 is TGTGCCAACAGTCACGGGACAGCCAAGTCCTACGAGCAGTACTTC. This chain links TRBV28 with TRBJ2-7; TRBD1 agrees at 7 bases. This CDR3 is built from 15 residues. Germline CDR1 is MDHEN and CDR2 is SYDVKM.

This clonotype was observed a handful of times. V usage is TRBV12-3 or TRBV12-4 and J usage is TRBJ2-7, with no clear D. CDR3 size: 11 residues. The germline V and J ends were trimmed by 3 bases and 4 bases, with 4 bases remaining between them. CDR3 amino acids: CASSFRYEQYF. The CDR3 coding sequence is TGTGCCAGCAGTTTCCGGTACGAGCAGTACTTC.